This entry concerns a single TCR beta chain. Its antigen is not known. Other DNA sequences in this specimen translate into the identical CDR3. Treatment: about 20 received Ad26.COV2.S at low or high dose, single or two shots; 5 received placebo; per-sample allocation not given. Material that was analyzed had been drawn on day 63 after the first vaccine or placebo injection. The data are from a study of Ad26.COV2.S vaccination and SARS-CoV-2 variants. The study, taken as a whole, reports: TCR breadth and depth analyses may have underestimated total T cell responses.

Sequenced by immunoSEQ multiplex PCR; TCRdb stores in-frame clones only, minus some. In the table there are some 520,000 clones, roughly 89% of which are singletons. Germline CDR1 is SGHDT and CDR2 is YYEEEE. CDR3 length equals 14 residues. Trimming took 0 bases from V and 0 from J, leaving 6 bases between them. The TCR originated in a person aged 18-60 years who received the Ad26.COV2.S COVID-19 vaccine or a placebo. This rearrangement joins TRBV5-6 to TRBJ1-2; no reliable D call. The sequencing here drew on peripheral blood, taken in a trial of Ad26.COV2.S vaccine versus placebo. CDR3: CASSLGTANYGYTF. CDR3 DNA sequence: TGTGCCAGCAGCTTGGGGACGGCTAACTATGGCTACACCTTC.